This TCR beta chain was identified during a study of shared T cell receptors in the human thymus. Produced via immunoSEQ multiplex PCR; TCRdb's table is partial and in-frame only. The data show 540,000 or so clones, 70% to 80% seen once. Germline CDR1 SEHNR, CDR2 FQNEAQ (reference sequence). V was clipped by 1 base and J by 5 bases, with 12 bases between them. The CDR3 runs to 15 residues. This clone came up a few times. This sample also belongs to another study, concerning human thymus T cells. That paper notes: Corrective heart surgery yielded the resections from which the thymus tissue came.

The chain has TRBV7-9 and TRBJ1-5, with D possibly matching TRBD1 (5 bases). The sequencing input was thymocytes. This TCR derives from a boy under two years old with a congenital heart defect. The DNA for the CDR3 is TGTGCCAGCAGCTTAGGGGGGGAGGGGTATCAGCCCCAGCATTTT. Amino acid sequence: CASSLGGEGYQPQHF.